Presented here are 29 T cell receptor beta chains from one specimen sequenced in a study of early T cells in non-severe SARS-CoV-2 infection. TCRdb processed the 5' RACE reads anew with MiXCR; each CDR3 protein has one entry. Of more than 65,000 distinct CDR3 sequences in the sample, roughly an eighth are singletons; the top ten hold over 1.2%. The specimen sequenced was whole blood. The receptor source for this set is an adult who was a healthcare worker with PCR-confirmed SARS-CoV-2 infection or an uninfected control (not recorded which).

There are many counts of this clonotype. The genes are TRBV4-1 and TRBJ2-1; TRBD2 aligns across 16 bases. V shed 1 base and J 2 bases; nucleotides not matched to a gene: 5. The CDR3 spans 19 residues. Germline CDR1 is MGHRA and CDR2 is YSYEKL. The CDR3 region is CASSQAGTSGGATYNEQFF. The CDR3 DNA reads as TGCGCCAGCAGCCAAGCCGGGACTAGCGGGGGGGCGACCTACAATGAGCAGTTCTTC.

The gene calls are TRBV11-2 and TRBJ1-5, with D possibly matching TRBD1 (5 bases). V was shortened by 5 bases and J by 0 bases, with 8 bases between the two germline ends. This CDR3 contains 14 residues. Germline V gene data show CDR1 as SGHAT and CDR2 as FQNNGV. CDR3 sequence reads: CASSPDSSNQPQHF. The CDR3 DNA sequence: TGTGCCAGCAGCCCTGACAGTAGCAATCAGCCCCAGCATTTT. The full variable domain, rest sourced from reference TRBV11-2 and TRBJ1-5, is EAGVAQSPRYKIIEKRQSVAFWCNPISGHATLYWYQQILGQGPKLLIQFQNNGVVDDSQLPKDRFSAERLKGVDSTLKIQPAKLEDSAVYLCASSPDSSNQPQHFGDGTRLSIL.

This clonotype was seen repeatedly, ten times or more. The rearrangement uses TRBV5-4 and TRBJ2-5, with 14 bases aligning to TRBD2. With 7 bases clipped from V and 2 bases from J, the junction kept 4 bases outside the gene matches. Per the germline V gene, CDR1 is SGHNT and CDR2 is YYREEE (reference sequence). This CDR3 region has 15 residues. DNA for the CDR3: TGTGCCAGCCACCGGACTAGCGGGGGGCAAGAGACCCAGTACTTC. This gives the protein CASHRTSGGQETQYF.

This clonotype occurred many times. The J gene is TRBJ2-1, the V gene TRBV5-6; D ambiguous. The length of the CDR3 is 11 residues. Germline CDR1 reads SGHDT; CDR2 reads YYEEEE. The V gene lost 1 base and the J gene lost 10 bases, with 6 bases spanning the gap. The DNA for the CDR3 is TGTGCCAGCAGCTTGCTGCGGGAGCAGTTCTTC. This codes for CASSLLREQFF.

This clonotype occurred many times. This chain uses TRBV29-1 with TRBJ2-1; TRBD1 matches at 10 bases. V lost 1 base, J lost 2 bases, and 2 bases stayed unmatched. The germline V gene encodes CDR1 SQVTM and CDR2 ANQGSEA. This CDR3 has 15 residues. The CDR3 protein is CSVEGDRGPYNEQFF. The CDR3 region has the DNA TGCAGCGTTGAAGGGGACAGGGGTCCCTACAATGAGCAGTTCTTC.

This clonotype came up a few times. The genes are TRBV12-3 or TRBV12-4 and TRBJ1-1; unclear D gene. V was cut by 6 bases and J by 3 bases, with 5 bases left in between. The CDR3 has 11 residues. Here the CDR3 DNA reads TGTGCCAGCAGGAGGGACACTGAAGCTTTCTTT. Protein product: CASRRDTEAFF.

The sample holds a few counts of this clonotype. The V gene is TRBV18, the J gene TRBJ2-7, with TRBD2 matching 11 bases. This CDR3 has 17 amino acids. Germline CDR1 is KGHSH and CDR2 is LQKENI. V shed 4 bases and J 3 bases; nucleotides not matched to a gene: 11. The CDR3 DNA follows: TGTGCCAGCTCACAGATAGCGGGGGGGCCTCGGGGCTACGAGCAGTACTTC. It codes for CASSQIAGGPRGYEQYF.

The chain carries TRBV7-2 and TRBJ1-6, with D possibly being TRBD1 (6 bases). Germline values: CDR1 SGHTA, CDR2 FQGNSA. With 4 bases removed from V and 7 bases from J, the gap between germline ends came to 14 bases. CDR3 length: 15 residues. CDR3 in DNA: TGTGCCAGCAGCTCTCCGGGGAGGGGGAATTCACCCCTCCACTTT. As protein: CASSSPGRGNSPLHF.

This clonotype has a count of ten or more. The J gene is TRBJ2-3, the V gene TRBV6-6, with TRBD2 identical over 9 bases. The CDR3 is 14 amino acids. J was trimmed by 2 bases and V by 6 bases; bases with no gene match: 3. The germline V gene encodes CDR1 MNHNY and CDR2 SVGAGI (reference sequence). The CDR3: CASRAGGPTDTQYF. The CDR3 DNA reads as TGTGCCAGCAGGGCGGGGGGGCCCACAGATACGCAGTATTTT.

This clonotype was observed at least ten times. Mismatch with germline at one junction end may stem from a read error. The chain employs TRBV7-9 and TRBJ2-1; 11 nucleotides align to TRBD2. Germline V gene data show CDR1 as SEHNR and CDR2 as FQNEAQ (reference sequence). There are 19 residues in the CDR3. CDR3 in DNA: TGTGCCAGCAGCCTAGCAGGGCACCCGGGACTAGCGGCGCCGGGTGAGCAGTTCTTC. This sequence encodes CASSLAGHPGLAAPGEQFF.

This chain links TRBV14 with TRBJ1-5; weak D call: TRBD1 (5 bases). This CDR3 comprises 15 residues. Germline V gene lookup returns CDR1 SGHDN and CDR2 FVKESK. Trimming shortened V by 6 bases and J by 2 bases, and 14 bases separated the two germline ends. The CDR3 coding sequence is TGTGCCAGCAGACCTCACAGGTATGGCAATCAGCCCCAGCATTTT. Amino acid sequence: CASRPHRYGNQPQHF.

This chain joins TRBV5-6 and TRBJ2-5; 10 nucleotides line up with TRBD2. The V segment lost 3 bases and the J segment 4 bases; nucleotides outside the gene matches: 3. CDR1 is SGHDT, CDR2 YYEEEE, per germline. CDR3 size: 14 residues. For the CDR3, the DNA is TGTGCCAGCAGCTCTCGACTAGCGGGAGAGACCCAGTACTTC. Protein: CASSSRLAGETQYF.

The CDR3: CASSAPENSGNTIYF. The DNA of the CDR3 is TGTGCCAGCAGCGCCCCAGAGAACTCTGGAAACACCATATATTTT. The chain recombines TRBV9 with TRBJ1-3; D gene ambiguous. V shed 3 bases and J shed 0 bases, with 10 bases lying between them. Germline values: CDR1 SGDLS, CDR2 YYNGEE. CDR3 length equals 15 residues. Full variable domain (remainder filled in from reference TRBV9 and TRBJ1-3): DSGVTQTPKHLITATGQRVTLRCSPRSGDLSVYWYQQSLDQGLQFLIQYYNGEERAKGNILERFSAQQFPDLHSELNLSSLELGDSALYFCASSAPENSGNTIYFGEGSWLTVV.

V usage is TRBV6-1 and J usage is TRBJ1-1; D ambiguous. Trimming removed 2 bases at V and 2 bases at J, with 6 bases between. Germline V gene lookup returns CDR1 MNHNS and CDR2 SASEGT. There are 13 residues in the CDR3. The CDR3 protein is CASSEQENTEAFF. The DNA of the CDR3 is TGTGCCAGCAGTGAACAGGAAAACACTGAAGCTTTCTTT.

This clonotype occurred a few times. V and J are TRBV2 and TRBJ1-1; 7 positions agree with TRBD1. The germline gives CDR1 SNHLY, CDR2 FYNNEI. The CDR3 runs 14 residues. V was clipped by 6 bases and J by 4 bases; unmatched bases: 8. CDR3 nucleotides: TGTGCCAGCAGCCAGACAGGGCCGGGCACTGAAGCTTTCTTT. It codes for CASSQTGPGTEAFF.

This clonotype came up a few times. The chain is built from TRBV6-1 and TRBJ2-6; TRBD1 matches at 10 bases. The germline CDR1 and CDR2 sequences are MNHNS and SASEGT. This CDR3 region has 18 residues. The ends lost 6 bases at V and 0 bases at J; junction bases unmatched: 8. CDR3 coding DNA: TGTGCCAGCAGCCCGACCCGGACAGGGGGCTCTGGGGCCAACGTCCTGACTTTC. As protein: CASSPTRTGGSGANVLTF.

In this sample, this clonotype turned up many times. This sequence joins TRBV30 and TRBJ1-1; TRBD1 aligns across 8 bases. V shed 2 bases and J 5 bases; nucleotides not matched to a gene: 7. The CDR3 has 14 amino acids. Looked up from germline, CDR1 is GTSNPN and CDR2 is SVGIG (reference sequence). CDR3 coding DNA: TGTGCCTGGAGTCCCCAGGGGGCCCGGACTGAAGCTTTCTTT. Translating it yields CAWSPQGARTEAFF.

This clonotype was seen ten or more times. The chain is built from TRBV6-5 and TRBJ1-2; the D is unclear. This CDR3 spans 14 amino acids. V was shortened by 7 bases and J by 13 bases, with 25 bases between the two germline ends. Germline assignment: CDR1 MNHEY and CDR2 SVGAGI. DNA of the CDR3: TGTGCCAGCACCACCCGTCGGGAAAAGGGCGGTACCACCTTC. Encoded protein: CASTTRREKGGTTF.

This chain joins TRBV12-3 or TRBV12-4 and TRBJ2-1, with no clear D. The CDR3 has 15 residues. Trimming left V 7 bases short and J 4 bases short, with 17 bases between. As DNA, the CDR3 is TGTGCCAGCACCCCTCAAACCACCCGGTACAATGAGCAGTTCTTC. Translating gives CASTPQTTRYNEQFF.

This rearrangement joins TRBV12-2 to TRBJ1-4. TRBV12-2 is designated a pseudogene. The CDR3 is 16 residues long. As DNA, the CDR3 is TGTGCAAGTCGCTTAGAATCCCGCCTTATATATGAAAAACTGTTTTTT. It codes for CASRLESRLIYEKLFF.

By sample fraction, this clonotype is large. The chain is built from TRBV11-2 and TRBJ2-5; D may be TRBD2 (5 bases). The CDR3 spans 16 residues. In germline, CDR1 is SGHAT, CDR2 FQNNGV. V was pared by 3 bases and J by 2 bases, with 16 bases between. CDR3 DNA sequence: TGTGCCAGCAGCTTTTGGGCTAGCAGCCGACAAGAGACCCAGTACTTC. Translating it yields CASSFWASSRQETQYF.

V gene TRBV30 combines with J gene TRBJ2-1, with D possibly TRBD2 on 7 matching bases. The V gene's germline CDR1 is GTSNPN and CDR2 SVGIG (reference sequence). The V gene lost 1 base and the J gene lost 6 bases, with 19 bases spanning the gap. The CDR3 runs to 16 residues. The CDR3 protein is CAWSAAGAPTFNEQFF. Written as DNA, the CDR3 is TGTGCCTGGAGTGCCGCGGGGGCCCCAACCTTCAATGAGCAGTTCTTC.

This clonotype was counted many times. The chain couples TRBV5-1 to TRBJ2-3, with D unresolved. V shed 0 bases and J shed 6 bases, with 8 bases lying between them. Per germline, CDR1 SGHRS and CDR2 YFSETQ. The CDR3 covers 13 residues. Here the CDR3 reads CASSLVPRDTQYF. DNA for the CDR3: TGCGCCAGCAGCTTGGTACCAAGGGATACGCAGTATTTT.

J is TRBJ1-1 and V is TRBV6-5; no firm D call. The ends were cut back, 7 bases at V and 0 bases at J, with 9 bases in the middle. The germline gives CDR1 MNHEY, CDR2 SVGAGI. This CDR3 has 13 residues. The CDR3, as DNA: TGTGCCAGCACTTCCCGTTTGAACACTGAAGCTTTCTTT. Protein sequence: CASTSRLNTEAFF.

This clonotype was seen only a few times. The CDR3 DNA reads as TGCAGTGCTACCGCCCGGAGGGCTAGCACAGATACGCAGTATTTT. Amino acids: CSATARRASTDTQYF. The chain links TRBV20-1 to TRBJ2-3; maybe TRBD2 (6 bases). Germline V gives CDR1 DFQATT, CDR2 SNEGSKA (reference sequence). This CDR3 contains 15 residues. The ends were cut back, 4 bases at V and 0 bases at J, with 14 bases in the middle.

This clonotype has just a few counts. This chain connects TRBV30 to TRBJ2-3; D is perhaps TRBD2 (7 bases). Germline V CDR1 and CDR2: GTSNPN, SVGIG (reference sequence). The CDR3 sequence is 15 residues long. Between the trimmed V and J ends, which lost 5 bases and 5 bases, there was a span of 20 bases. CDR3: CAWSQTGGGIDTQYF. CDR3 coding DNA: TGTGCCTGGTCCCAAACGGGCGGGGGCATAGATACGCAGTATTTT.

This clonotype was counted ten times or more. J is TRBJ2-5 and V is TRBV6-2 or TRBV6-3, with 11 bases lining up with TRBD2. V lost 5 bases, J lost 2 bases, and 4 bases stayed unmatched. This CDR3 region has 15 residues. Germline CDR1 is MNHEY and CDR2 is SVGEGT. CDR3 nucleotides: TGTGCCAGCAGTAGACTAGCGGGGATACAAGAGACCCAGTACTTC. As protein: CASSRLAGIQETQYF.

This clonotype has ten or more counts. This rearrangement joins TRBV18 to TRBJ1-3; 9 bases fit TRBD1. CDR3 size: 16 residues. From germline, CDR1 is KGHSH and CDR2 LQKENI. J gave up 9 bases and V 2 bases, and 11 bases lay outside the gene matches. CDR3 in amino acids: CASSPRIGTGSATIYF. Here the CDR3 DNA reads TGTGCCAGCTCACCAAGGATTGGGACAGGGAGTGCCACCATATATTTT.

The rearrangement links TRBV29-1 to TRBJ1-2; D is perhaps TRBD1 (6 bases). Germline-derived CDR1 and CDR2 are SQVTM and ANQGSEA. This CDR3 has 12 residues. The V end was cut by 6 bases, the J end by 12 bases, with 20 bases between. The CDR3 DNA reads TGCAGCGTCCGCCGGGACTTGCAGGGGCACACCTTC. It codes for CSVRRDLQGHTF. Together with reference TRBV29-1 and TRBJ1-2, the CDR3 gives the full variable domain: SAVISQKPSRDICQRGTSLTIQCQVDSQVTMMFWYRQQPGQSLTLIATANQGSEATYESGFVIDKFPISRPNLTFSTLTVSNMSPEDSSIYLCSVRRDLQGHTFGSGTRLTVV.